The 4 T cell receptor beta chains in this list originate from one sample, sequenced in a study of shared clonotypes between healthy human individuals. Libraries were prepared by immunoSEQ multiplex PCR; TCRdb keeps only in-frame clonotypes and omits some of them. The table shows a few million clones, with 90% to 95% occurring only once. The sequenced material came from naive CD4+ T cells sorted from blood. Regarding subset: CD45RA+ positively selected. The source is a man between 18 and 35 years old in good health.

V and J are TRBV6-5 and TRBJ1-1, with D possibly matching TRBD1 (6 bases). Trimming removed 5 bases at V and 4 bases at J, with 11 bases between. Germline V gives CDR1 MNHEY, CDR2 SVGAGI. This CDR3 comprises 13 residues. The CDR3 reads CASSRSRGTEAFF. For the CDR3, the DNA is TGTGCCAGCAGTCGAAGCAGGGGCACTGAAGCTTTCTTT.

V gene TRBV7-9 combines with J gene TRBJ2-2, with 7 bases aligning to TRBD2. Germline-derived CDR1 and CDR2 are SEHNR and FQNEAQ (reference sequence). CDR3 size: 16 residues. With V trimmed by 1 base and J by 4 bases, 6 bases remained unmatched. CDR3 coding DNA: TGTGCCAGCAGCTTAGTGCCGGGAGGACTCACCGGGGAGCTGTTTTTT. The encoded protein is CASSLVPGGLTGELFF.

This clone was found once. The rearrangement joins TRBV25-1 to TRBJ1-2; no definite D call. Germline loops: CDR1 MGHDK, CDR2 SYGVNS. CDR3 length: 12 amino acids. V lost 4 bases and J lost 3, with 6 bases in between. This chain's CDR3 is CASSAGYYGYTF. CDR3 coding DNA: TGTGCCAGCAGTGCTGGTTACTATGGCTACACCTTC.

The chain carries TRBV6-1 and TRBJ2-1; no clear D. This CDR3 region has 13 residues. Germline lookup yields CDR1 MNHNS and CDR2 SASEGT. V lost 6 bases, J lost 3 bases, and 9 bases lay in between. The CDR3 is CASSWSDYNEQFF. The DNA of the CDR3 is TGTGCCAGCAGCTGGTCAGACTACAATGAGCAGTTCTTC.